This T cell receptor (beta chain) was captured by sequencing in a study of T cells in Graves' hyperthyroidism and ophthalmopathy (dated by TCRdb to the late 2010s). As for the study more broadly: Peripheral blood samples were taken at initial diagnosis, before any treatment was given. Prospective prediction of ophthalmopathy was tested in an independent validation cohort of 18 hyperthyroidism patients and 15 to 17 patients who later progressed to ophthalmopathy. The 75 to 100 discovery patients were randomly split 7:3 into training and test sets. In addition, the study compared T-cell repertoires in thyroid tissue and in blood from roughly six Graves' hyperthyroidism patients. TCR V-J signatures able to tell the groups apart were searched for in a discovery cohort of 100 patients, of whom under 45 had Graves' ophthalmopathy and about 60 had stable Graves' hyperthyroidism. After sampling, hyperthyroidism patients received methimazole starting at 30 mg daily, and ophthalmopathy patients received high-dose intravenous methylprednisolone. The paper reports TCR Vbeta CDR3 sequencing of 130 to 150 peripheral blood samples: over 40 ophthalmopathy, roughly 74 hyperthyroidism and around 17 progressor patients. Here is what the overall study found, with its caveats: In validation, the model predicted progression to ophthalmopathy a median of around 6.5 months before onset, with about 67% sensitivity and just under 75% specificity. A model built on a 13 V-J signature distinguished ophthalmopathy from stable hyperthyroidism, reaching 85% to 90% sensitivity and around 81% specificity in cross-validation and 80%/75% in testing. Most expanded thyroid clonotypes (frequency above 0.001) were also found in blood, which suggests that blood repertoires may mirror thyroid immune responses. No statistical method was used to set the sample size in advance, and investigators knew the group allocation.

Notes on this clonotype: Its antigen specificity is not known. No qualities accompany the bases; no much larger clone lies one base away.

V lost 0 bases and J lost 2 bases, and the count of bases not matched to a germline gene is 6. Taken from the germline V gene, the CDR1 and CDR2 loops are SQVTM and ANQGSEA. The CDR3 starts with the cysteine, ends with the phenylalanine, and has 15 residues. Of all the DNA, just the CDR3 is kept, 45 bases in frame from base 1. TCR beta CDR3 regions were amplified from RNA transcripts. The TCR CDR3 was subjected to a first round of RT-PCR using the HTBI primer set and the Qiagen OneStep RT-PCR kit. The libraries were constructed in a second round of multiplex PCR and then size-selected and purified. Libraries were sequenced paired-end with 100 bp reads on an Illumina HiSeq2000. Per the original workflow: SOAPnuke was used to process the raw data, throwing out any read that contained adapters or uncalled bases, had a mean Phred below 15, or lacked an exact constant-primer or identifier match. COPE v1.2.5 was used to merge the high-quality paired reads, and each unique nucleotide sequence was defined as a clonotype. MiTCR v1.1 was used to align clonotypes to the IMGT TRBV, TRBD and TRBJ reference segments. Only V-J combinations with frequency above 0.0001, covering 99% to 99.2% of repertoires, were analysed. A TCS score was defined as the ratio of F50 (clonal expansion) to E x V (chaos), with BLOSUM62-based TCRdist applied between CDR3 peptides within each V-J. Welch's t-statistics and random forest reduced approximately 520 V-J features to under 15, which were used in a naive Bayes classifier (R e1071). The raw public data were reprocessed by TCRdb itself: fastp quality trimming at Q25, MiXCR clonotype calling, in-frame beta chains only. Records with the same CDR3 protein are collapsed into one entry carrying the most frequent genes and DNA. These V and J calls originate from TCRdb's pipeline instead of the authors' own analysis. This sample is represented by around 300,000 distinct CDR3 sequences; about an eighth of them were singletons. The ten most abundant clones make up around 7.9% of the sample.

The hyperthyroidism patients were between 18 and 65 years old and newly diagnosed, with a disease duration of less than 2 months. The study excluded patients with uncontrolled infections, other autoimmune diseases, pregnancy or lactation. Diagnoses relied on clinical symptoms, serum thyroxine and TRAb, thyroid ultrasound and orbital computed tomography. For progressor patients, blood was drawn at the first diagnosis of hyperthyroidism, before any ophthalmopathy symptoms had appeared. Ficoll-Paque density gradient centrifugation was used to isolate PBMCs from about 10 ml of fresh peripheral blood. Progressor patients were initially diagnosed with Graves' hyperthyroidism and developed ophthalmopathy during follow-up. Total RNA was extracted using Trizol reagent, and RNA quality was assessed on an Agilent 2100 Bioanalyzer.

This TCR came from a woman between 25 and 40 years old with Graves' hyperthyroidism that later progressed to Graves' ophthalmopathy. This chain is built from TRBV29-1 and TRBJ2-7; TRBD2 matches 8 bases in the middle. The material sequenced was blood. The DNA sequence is TGCAGCGTTGAAGACCGGACTAGCCGCCCCTACGAGCAGTACTTC. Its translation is CSVEDRTSRPYEQYF.